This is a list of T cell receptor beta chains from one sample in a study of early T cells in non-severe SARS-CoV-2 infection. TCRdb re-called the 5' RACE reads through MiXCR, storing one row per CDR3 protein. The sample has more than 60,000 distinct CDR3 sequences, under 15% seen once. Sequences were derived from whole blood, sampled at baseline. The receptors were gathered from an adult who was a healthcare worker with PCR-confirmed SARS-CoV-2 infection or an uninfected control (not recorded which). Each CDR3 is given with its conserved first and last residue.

CDR3aa: CASRGAGILAEKNNEQFF; v_gene: TRBV28; j_gene: TRBJ2-1
CDR3aa: CASNPSGGRGTGELFF; v_gene: TRBV4-1; j_gene: TRBJ2-2
CDR3aa: CASSERGSNSYEQYF; v_gene: TRBV2; j_gene: TRBJ2-7
CDR3aa: CASSLMGQLQETQYF; v_gene: TRBV5-1; j_gene: TRBJ2-5
CDR3aa: CASTQTETQYF; v_gene: TRBV2; j_gene: TRBJ2-5
CDR3aa: CASSLGTGYYGYTF; v_gene: TRBV18; j_gene: TRBJ1-2
CDR3aa: CASSDYTEAFF; v_gene: TRBV2; j_gene: TRBJ1-1
CDR3aa: CASSGLAGTGELFF; v_gene: TRBV2; j_gene: TRBJ2-2
CDR3aa: CASSYAGTSEQYF; v_gene: TRBV6-5; j_gene: TRBJ2-7
CDR3aa: CASSPQREIRITDTQYF; v_gene: TRBV21-1; j_gene: TRBJ2-3
CDR3aa: CASSLHSNQETQYF; v_gene: TRBV7-9; j_gene: TRBJ2-5
CDR3aa: CASSLVGRTSGANVLTF; v_gene: TRBV5-6; j_gene: TRBJ2-6
CDR3aa: CASSYSRGLDGYTF; v_gene: TRBV6-5; j_gene: TRBJ1-2
CDR3aa: CASSVEGQGAGEQFF; v_gene: TRBV9; j_gene: TRBJ2-1
CDR3aa: CASRRRLAGGTQETQYF; v_gene: TRBV7-2; j_gene: TRBJ2-5
CDR3aa: CASSGIAGGNTGELFF; v_gene: TRBV9; j_gene: TRBJ2-2
CDR3aa: CASCRGPSEAFF; v_gene: TRBV28; j_gene: TRBJ1-1
CDR3aa: CASSSPGGETNEKLFF; v_gene: TRBV28; j_gene: TRBJ1-4
CDR3aa: CSARDRAGGRQPQHF; v_gene: TRBV20-1; j_gene: TRBJ1-5
CDR3aa: CSAPPDGDTGELFF; v_gene: TRBV20-1; j_gene: TRBJ2-2
CDR3aa: CASSFRPTEAFF; v_gene: TRBV12-3/TRBV12-4; j_gene: TRBJ1-1
CDR3aa: CASTPMVSGLNTEAFF; v_gene: TRBV11-2; j_gene: TRBJ1-1
CDR3aa: CASTQDIVETQYF; v_gene: TRBV2; j_gene: TRBJ2-5
CDR3aa: CAHQGTGSYEQYF; v_gene: TRBV10-3; j_gene: TRBJ2-7
CDR3aa: CASSSSTIRQGNEQFF; v_gene: TRBV7-2; j_gene: TRBJ2-1
CDR3aa: CASSIQPFGHGYTF; v_gene: TRBV19; j_gene: TRBJ1-2
CDR3aa: CASSDRTVGNTIYF; v_gene: TRBV6-6; j_gene: TRBJ1-3
CDR3aa: CASSLAVLADSPLHF; v_gene: TRBV5-1; j_gene: TRBJ1-6
CDR3aa: CASSSPDRRTNNEQFF; v_gene: TRBV6-2/TRBV6-3; j_gene: TRBJ2-1
CDR3aa: CASSLAGINQPQHF; v_gene: TRBV12-3/TRBV12-4; j_gene: TRBJ1-5
CDR3aa: CASSQGADRLGNTEAFF; v_gene: TRBV4-2; j_gene: TRBJ1-1
CDR3aa: CASNEGNSNQPQHF; v_gene: TRBV9; j_gene: TRBJ1-5
CDR3aa: CASTRGSNQPQHF; v_gene: TRBV6-1; j_gene: TRBJ1-5
CDR3aa: CASSQQVNQPQHF; v_gene: TRBV6-5; j_gene: TRBJ1-5